Shown below are 7 T cell receptor beta chains from a single sample sequenced in a study of blood T cell repertoires in COVID-19. Measured with immunoSEQ multiplex PCR; TCRdb has only the in-frame clones, and not every one. The table has more than 300,000 clones, about 90% seen once. The sequenced material came from peripheral blood. The receptors were gathered from a woman between 18 and 30 years old who had recovered from COVID-19.

The J gene is TRBJ1-5, the V gene TRBV5-4; TRBD1 agrees at 8 bases. Germline V lookup: CDR1 SGHNT, CDR2 YYREEE (reference sequence). V lost 0 bases to trimming and J lost 4 bases; unmatched junction nucleotides: 3. The CDR3 sequence is 15 residues long. The CDR3 DNA follows: TGTGCCAGCAGCTTGGGGACAGGGAGGAATCAGCCCCAGCATTTT. Translation: CASSLGTGRNQPQHF.

The genes are TRBV7-2 and TRBJ1-2; 10 nucleotides match TRBD1. The CDR3 loop spans 17 amino acids. V was clipped by 1 base and J by 2 bases; unmatched bases: 7. Germline V CDR1 and CDR2: SGHTA, FQGNSA. The CDR3 spells CASSLGGRGQGNYGYTF. CDR3 DNA: TGTGCCAGCAGCTTAGGGGGTAGGGGACAGGGGAACTATGGCTACACCTTC.

This sequence joins TRBV5-1 and TRBJ2-5; TRBD2 matches 16 bases. The CDR3 loop spans 18 amino acids. The germline gives CDR1 SGHRS, CDR2 YFSETQ. Germline trimming cut 3 bases from V and 2 bases from J; bases unmatched to any gene: 7. CDR3 in amino acids: CASSSYGTSGRAQETQYF. The CDR3 coding sequence is TGCGCCAGCAGCTCCTACGGGACTAGCGGGAGGGCTCAAGAGACCCAGTACTTC. Complete variable domain (other parts from reference TRBV5-1 and TRBJ2-5): KAGVTQTPRYLIKTRGQQVTLSCSPISGHRSVSWYQQTPGQGLQFLFEYFSETQRNKGNFPGRFSGRQFSNSRSEMNVSTLELGDSALYLCASSSYGTSGRAQETQYFGPGTRLLVL.

The rearrangement uses TRBV10-3 and TRBJ2-5, with 7 bases identical to TRBD2. V was clipped by 11 bases and J by 4 bases; unmatched bases: 13. This CDR3 is 14 amino acids long. Germline V gene sequence: CDR1 ENHRY, CDR2 SYGVKD. CDR3 DNA: TGTGCCTCATCAGCGGCGGGGGATCGAGAGACCCAGTACTTC. Translated, it gives CASSAAGDRETQYF.

The rearrangement links TRBV19 to TRBJ1-4; no clear D. The germline V and J ends were trimmed by 3 bases and 0 bases, with 8 bases remaining between them. The CDR3 has 15 residues. Germline V lookup: CDR1 LNHDA, CDR2 SQIVND (reference sequence). CDR3 in amino acids: CASSIRRATNEKLFF. The CDR3 DNA follows: TGTGCCAGTAGTATTAGGCGGGCAACTAATGAAAAACTGTTTTTT.

V and J are TRBV11-2 and TRBJ2-1, with D possibly matching TRBD2 (6 bases). Germline lookup yields CDR1 SGHAT and CDR2 FQNNGV. V lost 1 base to trimming and J lost 0 bases, with 13 bases between them. This CDR3 is 17 amino acids long. CDR3 sequence (DNA): TGTGCCAGCAGCTTAGTAGTGGGTAGCGGCTCCTACAATGAGCAGTTCTTC. Protein: CASSLVVGSGSYNEQFF.

This clone was recorded only once. V usage is TRBV5-1 and J usage is TRBJ2-1, with a tentative D call TRBD1 (5 bases). CDR3 length: 12 amino acids. Germline V gene sequence: CDR1 SGHRS, CDR2 YFSETQ. With 2 bases removed from V and 7 bases from J, the gap between germline ends came to 7 bases. The CDR3 DNA sequence: TGCGCCAGCAGCTTCCGACAGAATGAGCAGTTCTTC. Encoded protein: CASSFRQNEQFF.